This T cell receptor beta chain comes out of a study of cytomegalovirus exposure and HLA in healthy donors. The wider study: Of 398 genotyped donors, around 76% clustered with self-reported Caucasian donors. Regarding the study as a whole: An analysis done earlier found most TCR beta V segments productive about 87% or about 30% of the time. Later analysis suggested most CMV-associated TCR beta chains were HLA-restricted.

Germline values: CDR1 MNHNS, CDR2 SASEGT. V lost 3 bases and J lost 2; bases outside the gene matches: 4. This CDR3 spans 17 amino acids. The primer mix had 60 Vbeta and 13 Jbeta primers. Some clones are missing from TCRdb's copy, which holds only in-frame ones; the method was immunoSEQ multiplex PCR. Counted here are 150,000 to 200,000 clones, about 63% occurring once; the ten biggest clones make up about 3%. Healthy donors of bone marrow made up the group. Comment on this clone: Antigen specificity is unknown.

The clonotype was recovered from a middle-aged woman in good health and CMV-seropositive. The chain joins TRBV6-1 to TRBJ2-3; 14 bases are shared with TRBD2. The sample was PBMCs. CDR3 residues: CASSDPTSGGATDTQYF. The DNA of the CDR3 is TGTGCCAGCAGTGATCCGACTAGCGGGGGGGCCACAGATACGCAGTATTTT.